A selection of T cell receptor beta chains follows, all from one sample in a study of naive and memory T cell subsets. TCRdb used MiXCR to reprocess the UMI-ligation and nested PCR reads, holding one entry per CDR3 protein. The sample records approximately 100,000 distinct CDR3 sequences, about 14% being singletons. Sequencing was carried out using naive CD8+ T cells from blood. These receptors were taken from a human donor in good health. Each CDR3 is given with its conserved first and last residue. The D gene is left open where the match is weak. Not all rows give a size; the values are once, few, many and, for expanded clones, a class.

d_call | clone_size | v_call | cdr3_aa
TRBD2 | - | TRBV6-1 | CASSVLAEQFF
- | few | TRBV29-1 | CSVGAQLSTDTQYF
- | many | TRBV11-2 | CASSLGSWRNQETQYF
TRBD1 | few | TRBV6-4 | CASSDPLLLTGGIMNTEAFF
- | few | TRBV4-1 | CASSPLALAGTDTQYF
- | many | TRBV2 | CASSEASLRKPQHF
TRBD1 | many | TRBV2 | CARGQDRAKNIQYF
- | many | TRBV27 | CASSFGGVDTQYF
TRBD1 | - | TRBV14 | CANSRYGQGVAMPPNQPQHF
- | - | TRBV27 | CASSFTLAGFYGYTF
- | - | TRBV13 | CASSLEGDVLEAFF
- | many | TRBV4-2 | CASSQDIGGPNEKLFF
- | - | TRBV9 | CASSDPNLGGTDTQYF
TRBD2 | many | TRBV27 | CASSLSGEGNNEQFF
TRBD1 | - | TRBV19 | CASSADRQGSGYTF
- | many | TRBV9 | CASSVVASETQYF
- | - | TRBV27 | CASKGRTDYATNEKLFF
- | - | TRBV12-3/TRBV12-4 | CASSVFHGSSYNEQFF
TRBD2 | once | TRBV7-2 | CASSYGLGTYEQYF
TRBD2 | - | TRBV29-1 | CSVRLAETGELFF
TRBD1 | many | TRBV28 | CASSLFQGAMNTEAFF
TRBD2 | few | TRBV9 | CASSPGGGPYEQYF
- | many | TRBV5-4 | CASSLFGILNTEAFF
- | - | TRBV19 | CASSTPGIKSRWDNEQFF